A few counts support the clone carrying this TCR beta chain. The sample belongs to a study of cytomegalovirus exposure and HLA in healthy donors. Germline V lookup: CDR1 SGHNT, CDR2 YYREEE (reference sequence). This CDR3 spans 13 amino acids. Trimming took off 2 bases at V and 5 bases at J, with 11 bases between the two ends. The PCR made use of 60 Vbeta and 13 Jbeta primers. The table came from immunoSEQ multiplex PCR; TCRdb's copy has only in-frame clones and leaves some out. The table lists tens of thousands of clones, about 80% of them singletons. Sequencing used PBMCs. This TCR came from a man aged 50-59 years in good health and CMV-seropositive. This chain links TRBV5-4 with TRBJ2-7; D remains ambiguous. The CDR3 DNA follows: TGTGCCAGCAGCTTTAATGGGCCTAACGAGCAGTACTTC. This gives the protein CASSFNGPNEQYF.